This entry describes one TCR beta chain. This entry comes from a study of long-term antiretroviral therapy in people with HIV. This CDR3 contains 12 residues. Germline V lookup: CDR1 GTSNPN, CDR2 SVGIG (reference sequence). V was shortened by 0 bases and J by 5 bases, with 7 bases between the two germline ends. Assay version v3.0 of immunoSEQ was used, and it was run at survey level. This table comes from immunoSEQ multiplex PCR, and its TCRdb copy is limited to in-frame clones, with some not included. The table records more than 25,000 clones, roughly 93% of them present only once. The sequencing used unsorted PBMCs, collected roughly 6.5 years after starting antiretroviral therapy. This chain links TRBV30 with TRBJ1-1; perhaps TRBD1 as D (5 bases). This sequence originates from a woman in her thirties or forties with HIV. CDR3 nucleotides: TGTGCCTGGAGTGTAGCAGGGACTGAAGCTTTCTTT. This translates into CAWSVAGTEAFF.